This TCR beta chain comes out of a study of cytomegalovirus exposure and HLA in healthy donors. Study results and limitations: Sequencing likely produced, as an artifact, a cluster of highly shared sequence variants.

To note about this clone: Its antigen is unknown.

J was trimmed by 7 bases and V by 6 bases; bases with no gene match: 5. Germline loops: CDR1 MNHEY, CDR2 SVGAGI. This CDR3 is 14 amino acids long. The PCR contained 60 Vbeta and 13 Jbeta primers. Clones were sequenced by immunoSEQ multiplex PCR, and TCRdb holds only the in-frame ones, with some missing. The repertoire holds roughly 190,000 clones, 70% to 80% seen once, with roughly 1.6% in the top ten. Sequencing was done on a sample of PBMCs. This receptor was taken from a woman aged 45-65 years in good health and CMV-seronegative. The gene calls are TRBV6-5 and TRBJ1-4, with 10 bases aligning to TRBD1. In DNA form, the CDR3 reads TGTGCCAGCAGGAGACAGGGGGCTAGTGAAAAACTGTTTTTT. Translation gives CASRRQGASEKLFF.